Listed here are 10 T cell receptor beta chains from one sample, sequenced in a study of molecular identifiers for immune sequencing clone quantification. TCRdb reprocessed the PCR reads via MiXCR and lists one record per CDR3 protein. The repertoire holds 85,000 to 120,000 distinct CDR3 sequences, with 35% as singletons. The material sequenced was naive CD8+ T cells from blood, with Jurkat cell RNA spiked in. Subset noted: FACS-sorted CD8+CD4-CCR7+CD45RA+ naive T cells. The source is a human donor in good health. Some libraries in this study had Jurkat cell RNA spiked in.

The rearrangement links TRBV12-3 or TRBV12-4 to TRBJ2-3, with no clear D. CDR3 length: 14 amino acids. Trimming removed 1 base at V and 0 bases at J, with 5 bases between. CDR3: CASSLGSSTDTQYF. The CDR3 DNA reads as TGTGCCAGCAGTTTAGGGAGTAGCACAGATACGCAGTATTTT.

This clonotype was seen at least ten times. The chain is built from TRBV5-6 and TRBJ1-3; D is uncertain. CDR1 and CDR2 (germline): SGHDT, YYEEEE. The CDR3 extends over 19 amino acids. Trimming shortened V by 4 bases and J by 0 bases, and 23 bases separated the two germline ends. The CDR3 here is CASSEEEEQVSNSGNTIYF. Here the CDR3 DNA reads TGTGCCAGCAGCGAAGAGGAGGAACAAGTCTCCAACTCTGGAAACACCATATATTTT.

The chain combines TRBV29-1 with TRBJ2-7; 10 bases are a match to TRBD1. CDR3 length: 14 amino acids. The germline V gene has CDR1 SQVTM and CDR2 ANQGSEA. The trim removed 3 bases at V and 1 base at J, leaving 3 bases unmatched. CDR3 in amino acids: CSVDLGQGSYEQYF. The DNA of the CDR3 is TGCAGCGTTGATTTGGGACAGGGGTCCTACGAGCAGTACTTC.

This clonotype was picked up a small number of times. The V gene is TRBV28, the J gene TRBJ2-7; no clear D. Trimming pared 3 bases from V and 11 bases from J, leaving 11 bases between. CDR1 is MDHEN, CDR2 SYDVKM, per germline. There are 11 residues in the CDR3. This CDR3 is CASSFGVGEYF. The DNA for the CDR3 is TGTGCCAGCAGTTTTGGGGTGGGTGAGTACTTC.

Comment on this clonotype: A much larger clone lies a single base off, so this may be a read error. The chain carries TRBV12-3 or TRBV12-4 and TRBJ1-3; a possible D gene is TRBD1 (6 bases). V gave up 10 bases and J gave up 0 bases, with 19 bases separating them. CDR3 length: 16 amino acids. The CDR3 spells CANSPRGLLSGNTIYF. The CDR3, as DNA: TGTGCCAACAGCCCCAGGGGCCTCCTCTCTGGAAACACCATATATTTT.

The chain is built from TRBV20-1 and TRBJ2-5; D unclear. Trimming shortened V by 0 bases and J by 2 bases, and 10 bases separated the two germline ends. This CDR3 contains 14 residues. Germline V gene sequence: CDR1 DFQATT, CDR2 SNEGSKA (reference sequence). CDR3 in DNA: TGCAGTGCTAGAGACCTAGACCCACAAGAGACCCAGTACTTC. Amino acids: CSARDLDPQETQYF.

The rearrangement links TRBV9 to TRBJ2-7; perhaps TRBD1 as D (6 bases). Germline lookup yields CDR1 SGDLS and CDR2 YYNGEE. V was shortened by 0 bases and J by 5 bases, with 9 bases between the two germline ends. There are 13 residues in the CDR3. The CDR3 sequence: CASSVGDTDEQYF. The DNA of the CDR3 is TGTGCCAGCAGCGTAGGGGACACGGACGAGCAGTACTTC.

This clonotype was seen repeatedly, ten times or more. V and J are TRBV29-1 and TRBJ2-6, with TRBD1 matching 7 bases. J gave up 4 bases and V 5 bases, and 17 bases lay outside the gene matches. CDR3 length equals 18 residues. Germline assignment: CDR1 SQVTM and CDR2 ANQGSEA. Here the CDR3 DNA reads TGCAGCGTTCGTACCGACAGGGTCAACCCCCTAGGGGCCAACGTCCTGACTTTC. Translating it yields CSVRTDRVNPLGANVLTF.

Worth noting for this clonotype: This may come from a read error, since a much larger clone is one base off. The CDR3 bases are TGTGCCAGCGTAGGTGCCTACTACGAGCAGTACTTC. Translated: CASVGAYYEQYF. The V and J genes are TRBV28 and TRBJ2-7, with D unclear. V lost 8 bases to trimming and J lost 3 bases, with 11 bases between them. The CDR3 consists of 12 residues. CDR1 MDHEN and CDR2 SYDVKM come from the germline V gene.

This clonotype was counted only a few times. The J gene is TRBJ2-7, the V gene TRBV6-2 or TRBV6-3, with TRBD2 as a possible D gene (5 bases). Trimming cost V 5 bases and J 6 bases, with 14 bases left between them. The CDR3 loop spans 13 amino acids. Germline assignment: CDR1 MNHEY and CDR2 SVGEGT. CDR3 sequence reads: CASSPSEVAEQYF. The CDR3 bases are TGTGCCAGCAGTCCTTCGGAGGTGGCCGAGCAGTACTTC.